The 25 T cell receptor beta chains below were found in one sample sequenced in a study of cytomegalovirus exposure and HLA in healthy donors. The PCR had 60 Vbeta and 13 Jbeta primers. The data were produced by immunoSEQ multiplex PCR, yet TCRdb's version contains in-frame clones alone and is incomplete. The table includes 90,000 to 100,000 clones, less than 9.5% detected once. The sample comprised PBMCs. Receptors were obtained from a man over 45 in good health and CMV-seropositive.

This clone occurred a few times. The chain uses TRBV19 and TRBJ2-3; possible D gene TRBD2, 5 bases. Germline V gene lookup returns CDR1 LNHDA and CDR2 SQIVND (reference sequence). The CDR3 consists of 14 residues. Trimming pared 8 bases from V and 2 bases from J, leaving 14 bases between. In nucleotides, the CDR3 is TGTGCCAGTGCCAACTCAGCGGCCACAGATACGCAGTATTTT. It encodes CASANSAATDTQYF.

This chain joins TRBV4-1 and TRBJ2-3; 7 bases agree with TRBD1. This CDR3 contains 15 residues. CDR1 is MGHRA, CDR2 YSYEKL, per germline. V lost 3 bases to trimming and J lost 8 bases; unmatched junction nucleotides: 11. CDR3 bases: TGCGCCAGCAGCCAGGACACCCGGGACAGAGGTACGCAGTATTTT. Translation gives CASSQDTRDRGTQYF.

The V gene is TRBV19, the J gene TRBJ1-4, with 7 positions matching TRBD1. The V gene end was trimmed by 7 bases and the J gene end by 15 bases; junction bases not matched to a gene: 17. The CDR3 length is 14 residues. The germline CDR1 and CDR2 sequences are LNHDA and SQIVND (reference sequence). The CDR3 reads CASTTDRTQAGVFF. CDR3 nucleotide sequence: TGTGCCAGTACCACGGACAGGACCCAAGCGGGGGTGTTTTTT. Full variable domain (rest looked up from reference TRBV19 and TRBJ1-4): DGGITQSPKYLFRKEGQNVTLSCEQNLNHDAMYWYRQDPGQGLRLIYYSQIVNDFQKGDIAEGYSVSREKKESFPLTVTSAQKNPTAFYLCASTTDRTQAGVFFGSGTQLSVL.

This clone showed up just a few times. The chain carries TRBV4-2 and TRBJ2-1, with D maybe TRBD2 (6 bases). Germline lookup yields CDR1 LGHNA and CDR2 YNFKEQ. This CDR3 region has 17 residues. Deletions cut 0 bases from V and 0 bases from J, with 12 bases between. CDR3 sequence: CASSQDPSVSSYNEQFF. Written as DNA, the CDR3 is TGTGCCAGCAGCCAAGACCCTAGCGTGAGCTCCTACAATGAGCAGTTCTTC.

There are a few counts of this clone. The junction departs from the called germline gene at one end, perhaps through a read error. This chain uses TRBV6-1 with TRBJ2-1; the D gene is possibly TRBD1 (6 bases). The CDR3 has 11 amino acids. Germline V gives CDR1 MNHNS, CDR2 SASEGT. CDR3: CASSEEGVGVF. The CDR3 nucleotides read TGTGCCAGCAGTGAAGAGGGGGTTGGGGTCTTC.

The V and J genes are TRBV5-8 and TRBJ2-1; 11 nucleotides match TRBD1. The J segment lost 4 bases and the V segment lost 2 bases, leaving 2 bases of the junction unmatched. The CDR3 loop spans 15 amino acids. Germline V gives CDR1 SGHTS, CDR2 YDEGEE. The chain's CDR3 is CASSLGQGAYNEQFF. The CDR3 DNA is TGTGCCAGCAGCTTAGGACAGGGGGCGTACAATGAGCAGTTCTTC.

This clone was observed a few times. The V and J genes are TRBV6-1 and TRBJ2-2; tentative D call: TRBD2 (7 bases). The CDR3 spans 15 residues. Germline V gene lookup returns CDR1 MNHNS and CDR2 SASEGT. The V gene lost 9 bases and the J gene lost 6 bases, with 20 bases spanning the gap. The CDR3 coding sequence is TGTGCCAGTTTAAGGGGGGGGCGCGGGTCCGGGGAGCTGTTTTTT. Protein sequence: CASLRGGRGSGELFF.

This clone was seen a handful of times. This chain joins TRBV9 and TRBJ1-5; D uncertain. V lost 0 bases to trimming and J lost 4 bases, with 11 bases between them. This CDR3 has 15 amino acids. Looked up from germline, CDR1 is SGDLS and CDR2 is YYNGEE. CDR3 bases: TGTGCCAGCAGCGTAGGGGCAGTTGGAAATCAGCCCCAGCATTTT. It yields the protein CASSVGAVGNQPQHF.

This clone was detected only a few times. The chain couples TRBV10-3 to TRBJ2-5; a possible D gene is TRBD1 (5 bases). This CDR3 is built from 13 residues. Between the trimmed V and J ends, which lost 4 bases and 5 bases, there was a span of 11 bases. The V gene's germline CDR1 is ENHRY and CDR2 SYGVKD. The CDR3 reads CAISVEQAETQYF. CDR3 nucleotide sequence: TGTGCCATCAGTGTAGAACAGGCGGAGACCCAGTACTTC.

The gene calls are TRBV6-5 and TRBJ2-1; D unclear. Germline values: CDR1 MNHEY, CDR2 SVGAGI. The CDR3 is 15 residues long. Trimming left V 2 bases short and J 1 base short, with 9 bases between. The CDR3 here is CASSYNRFSYNEQFF. In nucleotides, the CDR3 is TGTGCCAGCAGTTACAACAGATTTTCCTACAATGAGCAGTTCTTC.

This clone was found a few times. The chain couples TRBV7-9 to TRBJ2-2, with 7 bases lining up with TRBD2. CDR1 and CDR2 from the germline V gene are SEHNR and FQNEAQ (reference sequence). The CDR3 covers 16 residues. V was pared by 1 base and J by 2 bases, with 4 bases of the junction left unmatched. In DNA, the CDR3 is TGTGCCAGCAGCTTAGGGAGCGGGGCCAACACCGGGGAGCTGTTTTTT. Protein: CASSLGSGANTGELFF.

The chain joins TRBV6-4 to TRBJ2-5, with D hard to call. The CDR3 has 15 amino acids. Looked up from germline, CDR1 is MRHNA and CDR2 is SNTAGT. Trimming removed 3 bases from V and 1 base from J, with 12 bases in between. As DNA, the CDR3 is TGTGCCAGCAGTGAAGCGCCGGTCCTCCAAGAGACCCAGTACTTC. Its protein is CASSEAPVLQETQYF.

This clone has more than one count but fewer than ten. V and J are TRBV11-2 and TRBJ2-1; 10 nucleotides line up with TRBD2. This CDR3 has 16 residues. In germline, CDR1 is SGHAT, CDR2 FQNNGV. V trimming: 3 bases; J trimming: 3 bases; junction bases outside the gene matches: 5. The CDR3 bases are TGTGCCAGCAGCTTTACTAGCGGGACAGTCTACAATGAGCAGTTCTTC. It codes for CASSFTSGTVYNEQFF.

Of note for this clone: A read error may account for a junction end that differs from germline. CDR3 nucleotides: TGTGCCAGCAGCGTACGAGAGGGGGGACAGGGACAAATTAGCTTC. Amino acids: CASSVREGGQGQISF. This chain joins TRBV9 and TRBJ2-7; 9 nucleotides line up with TRBD1. Germline V CDR1 and CDR2: SGDLS, YYNGEE. The CDR3 contains 15 residues. Variable domain in full (rest from reference TRBV9 and TRBJ2-7): DSGVTQTPKHLITATGQRVTLRCSPRSGDLSVYWYQQSLDQGLQFLIQYYNGEERAKGNILERFSAQQFPDLHSELNLSSLELGDSALYFCASSVREGGQGQISFGPGTRLTVT.

In its sample, this clone was seen a few times. The CDR3 nucleotides are TGCGCCAGCAGTTCAGGGGGTATTTCGACCGGGGAGCTGTTTTTT. Its translation is CASSSGGISTGELFF. The chain carries TRBV5-1 and TRBJ2-2; 7 nucleotides agree with TRBD1. The J segment lost 5 bases and the V segment lost 5 bases, leaving 9 bases of the junction unmatched. There are 15 residues in the CDR3. CDR1 and CDR2 (germline): SGHRS, YFSETQ.

This clone was seen only a few times. Within the sample, other DNA sequences also encode this same CDR3. The V and J genes are TRBV5-4 and TRBJ2-2; D call uncertain. CDR3 length: 13 residues. CDR1 and CDR2 from the germline V gene are SGHNT and YYREEE (reference sequence). The V end was cut by 4 bases, the J end by 6 bases, with 10 bases between. The CDR3 reads CASSLGSAGELFF. The CDR3 DNA follows: TGTGCCAGCAGCCTGGGATCGGCCGGGGAGCTGTTTTTT.

The chain uses TRBV30 and TRBJ1-6; TRBD1 matches at 12 bases. Per germline, CDR1 GTSNPN and CDR2 SVGIG (reference sequence). V was clipped by 3 bases and J by 6 bases; unmatched bases: 3. CDR3 length: 15 amino acids. CDR3 sequence: CAWRGTGGGNSPLHF. CDR3 DNA sequence: TGTGCCTGGAGGGGGACAGGGGGCGGTAATTCACCCCTCCACTTT. Full variable domain (rest looked up from reference TRBV30 and TRBJ1-6): SQTIHQWPATLVQPVGSPLSLECTVEGTSNPNLYWYRQAAGRGLQLLFYSVGIGQISSEVPQNLSASRPQDRQFILSSKKLLLSDSGFYLCAWRGTGGGNSPLHFGNGTRLTVT.

This clone showed up just a few times. The chain has TRBV4-3 and TRBJ2-7, with no clear D. The CDR3 consists of 15 residues. The V gene lost 0 bases and the J gene lost 2 bases, with 11 bases spanning the gap. Germline CDR1 and CDR2: LGHNA and YSLEER. The CDR3 DNA reads as TGCGCCAGCAGCCAAGACCCCCTCGTTACCTACGAGCAGTACTTC. This gives the protein CASSQDPLVTYEQYF.

The chain has TRBV28 and TRBJ2-5; 8 positions agree with TRBD1. The V and J ends lost 3 bases and 3 bases, in that order; junction bases with no gene match: 3. This CDR3 has 14 residues. Germline V gives CDR1 MDHEN, CDR2 SYDVKM. The CDR3, as DNA: TGTGCCAGCAGTTTCGGGGGACAGGAAGAGACCCAGTACTTC. Protein: CASSFGGQEETQYF.

This CDR3 reads CASSASGATYEQYF. Here the CDR3 DNA reads TGTGCCAGCAGTGCTAGCGGGGCGACCTACGAGCAGTACTTC. The rearrangement joins TRBV28 to TRBJ2-7, with TRBD2 matching over 9 bases. The junction had 4 bases not matched to a gene; V was cut back by 5 bases and J by 2 bases. CDR1 and CDR2 from the germline V gene are MDHEN and SYDVKM. The CDR3 sequence is 14 residues long.

This clone has a handful of counts. The V call is TRBV5-1, the J call TRBJ2-2; 7 nucleotides line up with TRBD1. The V gene end was trimmed by 2 bases and the J gene end by 1 base; junction bases not matched to a gene: 5. Germline CDR1 and CDR2: SGHRS and YFSETQ. This CDR3 spans 16 amino acids. The CDR3 nucleotides read TGCGCCAGCAGCTTCGATAACAGGGGGAACACCGGGGAGCTGTTTTTT. Amino acids: CASSFDNRGNTGELFF.

The V and J genes are TRBV9 and TRBJ2-3, with TRBD2 identical over 7 bases. CDR3 length: 14 amino acids. V lost 3 bases and J lost 2; bases outside the gene matches: 3. The V gene's germline CDR1 is SGDLS and CDR2 YYNGEE. For the CDR3, the DNA is TGTGCCAGCAGCGATCTAGCGGTCACAGATACGCAGTATTTT. It translates to CASSDLAVTDTQYF.

There are a few counts of this clone. The chain uses TRBV19 and TRBJ2-1, with 9 positions matching TRBD1. This CDR3 region has 15 residues. CDR1 is LNHDA and CDR2 is SQIVND in the germline V gene (reference sequence). Unmatched junction bases numbered 7, after V lost 6 bases and J lost 4 bases. This chain's CDR3 is CASRPGTGQYNEQFF. As DNA, the CDR3 is TGTGCCAGTAGGCCCGGGACAGGGCAGTACAATGAGCAGTTCTTC.

This clone was recorded a few times. This chain uses TRBV2 with TRBJ1-4; D perhaps matches TRBD1 (6 bases). V dropped 7 bases and J dropped 8 bases, with 17 bases sitting between them. Germline CDR1 and CDR2: SNHLY and FYNNEI. The CDR3 spans 14 residues. CDR3 nucleotides: TGTGCCAGCACTTACGGCTCAAGGGGGGAAAAACTGTTTTTT. This translates into CASTYGSRGEKLFF.

The chain joins TRBV7-9 to TRBJ2-2; 7 nucleotides agree with TRBD1. This CDR3 region has 16 residues. CDR1 SEHNR and CDR2 FQNEAQ come from the germline V gene (reference sequence). The J segment lost 4 bases and the V segment lost 6 bases, leaving 11 bases of the junction unmatched. DNA of the CDR3: TGTGCCAGCAGATTTCCCCATTGGGACAGCACCGGGGAGCTGTTTTTT. Amino acid sequence: CASRFPHWDSTGELFF.